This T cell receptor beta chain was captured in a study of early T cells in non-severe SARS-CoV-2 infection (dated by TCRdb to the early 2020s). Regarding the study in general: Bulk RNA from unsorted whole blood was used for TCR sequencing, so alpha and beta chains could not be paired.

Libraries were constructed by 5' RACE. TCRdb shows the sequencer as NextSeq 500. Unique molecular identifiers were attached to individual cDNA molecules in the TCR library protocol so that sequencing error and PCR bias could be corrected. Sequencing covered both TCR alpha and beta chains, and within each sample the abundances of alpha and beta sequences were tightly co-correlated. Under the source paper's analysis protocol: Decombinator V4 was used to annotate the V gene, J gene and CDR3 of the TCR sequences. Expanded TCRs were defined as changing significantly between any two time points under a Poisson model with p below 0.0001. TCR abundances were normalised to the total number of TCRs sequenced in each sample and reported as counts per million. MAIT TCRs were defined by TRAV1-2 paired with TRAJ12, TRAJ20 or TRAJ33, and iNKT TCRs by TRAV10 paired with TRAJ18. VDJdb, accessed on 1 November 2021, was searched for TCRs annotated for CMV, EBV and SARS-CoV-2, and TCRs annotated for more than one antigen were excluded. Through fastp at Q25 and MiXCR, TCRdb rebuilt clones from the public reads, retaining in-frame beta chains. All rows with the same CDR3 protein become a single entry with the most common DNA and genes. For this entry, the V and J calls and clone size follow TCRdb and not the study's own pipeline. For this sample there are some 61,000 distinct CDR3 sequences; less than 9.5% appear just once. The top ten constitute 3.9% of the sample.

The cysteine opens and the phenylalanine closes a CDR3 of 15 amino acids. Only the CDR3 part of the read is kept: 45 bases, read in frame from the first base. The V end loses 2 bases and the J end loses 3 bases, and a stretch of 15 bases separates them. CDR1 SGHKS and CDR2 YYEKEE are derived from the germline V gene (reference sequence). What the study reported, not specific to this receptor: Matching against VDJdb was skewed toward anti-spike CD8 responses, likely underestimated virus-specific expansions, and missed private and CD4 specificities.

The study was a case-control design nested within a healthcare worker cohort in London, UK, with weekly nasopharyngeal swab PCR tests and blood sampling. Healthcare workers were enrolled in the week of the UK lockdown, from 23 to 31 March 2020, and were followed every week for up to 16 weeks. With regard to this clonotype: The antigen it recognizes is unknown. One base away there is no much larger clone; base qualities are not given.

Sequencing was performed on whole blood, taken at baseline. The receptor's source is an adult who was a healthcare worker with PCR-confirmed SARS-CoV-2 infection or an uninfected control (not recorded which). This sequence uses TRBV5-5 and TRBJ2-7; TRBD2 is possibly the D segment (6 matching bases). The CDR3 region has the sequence CASSFRGDSFYEQYF. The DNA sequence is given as TGTGCCAGCAGCTTTCGAGGGGACTCGTTCTACGAGCAGTACTTC.